This T cell receptor beta chain stems from a study of beta chain features in type 1 diabetes. Study-level results: When Type 1 diabetes patients were examined, their TCRB CDR3s proved moderately but significantly shorter in all four CD4+ subsets. Whether HLA type affects TCRB rearrangement stayed undetermined in the present work. Cells expressing TCR highly could be over-represented by cDNA sequencing.

This CDR3 spans 16 amino acids. Trimming cost V 1 base and J 0 bases, with 11 bases left between them. Germline lookup yields CDR1 ENHRY and CDR2 SYGVKD. This clone was detected a few times. What it recognizes is unknown. Investigators reverse transcribed all isolated RNA, so they sequenced expressed TCRB transcripts. The average output of naive, central memory and regulatory T cell samples was about 3.57 million reads. TCRdb's table, derived via immunoSEQ multiplex PCR, lists solely in-frame clones and lacks some. Among about 270,000 clones listed, 14% were seen once. The sequence derives from a man aged 25-45 years with type 1 diabetes. This chain uses TRBV10-3 with TRBJ2-3; TRBD2 is a possible D gene (6 bases). Material: naive CD4+ T cells from blood. This CDR3 reads CAISEFTGASTDTQYF. CDR3 nucleotides: TGTGCCATCAGTGAGTTTACGGGAGCTAGCACAGATACGCAGTATTTT.